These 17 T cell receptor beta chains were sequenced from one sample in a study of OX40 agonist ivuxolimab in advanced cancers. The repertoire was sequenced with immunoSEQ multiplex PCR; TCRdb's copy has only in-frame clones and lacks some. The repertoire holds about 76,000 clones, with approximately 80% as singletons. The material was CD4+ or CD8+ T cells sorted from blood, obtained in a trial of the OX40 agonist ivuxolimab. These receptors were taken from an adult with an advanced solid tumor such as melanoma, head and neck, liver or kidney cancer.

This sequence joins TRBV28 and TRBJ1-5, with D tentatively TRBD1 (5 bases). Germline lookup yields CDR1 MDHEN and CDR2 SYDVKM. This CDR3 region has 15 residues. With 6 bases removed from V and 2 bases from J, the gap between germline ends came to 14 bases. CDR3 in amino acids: CASRDSGFRNQPQHF. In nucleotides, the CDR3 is TGTGCCAGCAGAGACTCAGGGTTCCGCAATCAGCCCCAGCATTTT.

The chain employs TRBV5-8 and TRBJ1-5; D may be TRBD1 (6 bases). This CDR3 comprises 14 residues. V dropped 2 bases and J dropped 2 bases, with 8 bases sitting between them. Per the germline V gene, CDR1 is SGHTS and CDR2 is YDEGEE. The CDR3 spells CASSLRQGNQPQHF. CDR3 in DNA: TGTGCCAGCAGCTTAAGACAGGGCAATCAGCCCCAGCATTTT. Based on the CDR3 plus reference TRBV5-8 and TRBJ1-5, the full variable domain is EAGVTQSPTHLIKTRGQQATLRCSPISGHTSVYWYQQALGLGLQFLLWYDEGEERNRGNFPPRFSGRQFPNYSSELNVNALELEDSALYLCASSLRQGNQPQHFGDGTRLSIL.

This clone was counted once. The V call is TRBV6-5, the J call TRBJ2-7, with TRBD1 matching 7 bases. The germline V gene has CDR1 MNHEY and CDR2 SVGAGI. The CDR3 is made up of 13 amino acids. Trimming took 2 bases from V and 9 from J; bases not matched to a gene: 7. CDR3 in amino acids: CASSYPGTEGQYF. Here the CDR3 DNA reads TGTGCCAGCAGTTACCCGGGGACAGAGGGGCAGTACTTC.

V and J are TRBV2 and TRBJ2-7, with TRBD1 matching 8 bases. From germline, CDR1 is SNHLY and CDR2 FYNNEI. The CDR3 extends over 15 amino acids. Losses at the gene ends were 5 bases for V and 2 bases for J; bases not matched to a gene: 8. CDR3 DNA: TGTGCCAGCAGTTACGACAGGGGTTTCACCTACGAGCAGTACTTC. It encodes CASSYDRGFTYEQYF.

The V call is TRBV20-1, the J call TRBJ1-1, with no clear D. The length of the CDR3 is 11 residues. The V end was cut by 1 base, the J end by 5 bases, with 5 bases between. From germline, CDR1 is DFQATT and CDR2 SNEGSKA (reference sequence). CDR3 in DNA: TGCAGTGCTAGAGGTTATACTGAAGCTTTCTTT. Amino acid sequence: CSARGYTEAFF.

The CDR3 nucleotides read TGCAGCGTTAAACGGACTAGCGGGGGACAAGAGACCCAGTACTTC. It specifies CSVKRTSGGQETQYF. V gene TRBV29-1 combines with J gene TRBJ2-5, with 13 bases identical to TRBD2. J gave up 2 bases and V 5 bases, and 5 bases lay outside the gene matches. The CDR3 is 15 amino acids. Germline lookup yields CDR1 SQVTM and CDR2 ANQGSEA.

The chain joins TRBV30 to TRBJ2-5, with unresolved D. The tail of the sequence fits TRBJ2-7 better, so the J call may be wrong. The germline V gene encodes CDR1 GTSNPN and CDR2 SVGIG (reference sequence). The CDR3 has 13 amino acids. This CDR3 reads CAWSVTVSYEQYF. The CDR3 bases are TGTGCCTGGAGTGTAACAGTTTCCTACGAGCAGTACTTC.

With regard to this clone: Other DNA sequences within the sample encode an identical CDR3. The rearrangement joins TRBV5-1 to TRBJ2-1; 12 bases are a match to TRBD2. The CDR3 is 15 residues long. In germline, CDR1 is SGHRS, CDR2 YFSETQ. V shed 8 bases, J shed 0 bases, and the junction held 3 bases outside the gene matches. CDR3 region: CASRTSGTSYNEQFF. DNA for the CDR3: TGCGCCAGTCGGACTAGCGGGACCTCCTACAATGAGCAGTTCTTC. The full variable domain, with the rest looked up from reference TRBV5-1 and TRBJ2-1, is KAGVTQTPRYLIKTRGQQVTLSCSPISGHRSVSWYQQTPGQGLQFLFEYFSETQRNKGNFPGRFSGRQFSNSRSEMNVSTLELGDSALYLCASRTSGTSYNEQFFGPGTRLTVL.

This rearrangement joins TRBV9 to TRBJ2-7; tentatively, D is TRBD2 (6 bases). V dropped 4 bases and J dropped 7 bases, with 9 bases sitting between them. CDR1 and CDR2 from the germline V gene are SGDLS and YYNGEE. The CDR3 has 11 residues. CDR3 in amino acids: CASSSRGEQYF. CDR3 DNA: TGTGCCAGCAGCTCGCGGGGTGAGCAGTACTTC.

CDR3 loop: CASSLGLAGGLLYNEQFF. In nucleotides, the CDR3 is TGCGCCAGCAGCTTGGGACTAGCGGGGGGCTTGCTATACAATGAGCAGTTCTTC. V gene TRBV5-1 combines with J gene TRBJ2-1; 13 bases are shared with TRBD2. Germline V gene data show CDR1 as SGHRS and CDR2 as YFSETQ. J lost 4 bases, V lost 0 bases, and 7 bases had no gene match. There are 18 residues in the CDR3.

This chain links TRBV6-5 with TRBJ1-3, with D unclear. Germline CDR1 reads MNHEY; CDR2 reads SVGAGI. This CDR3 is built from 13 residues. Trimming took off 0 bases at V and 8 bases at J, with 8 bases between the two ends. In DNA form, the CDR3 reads TGTGCCAGCAGTTACTCCCCTGGTCACACCATATATTTT. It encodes CASSYSPGHTIYF.

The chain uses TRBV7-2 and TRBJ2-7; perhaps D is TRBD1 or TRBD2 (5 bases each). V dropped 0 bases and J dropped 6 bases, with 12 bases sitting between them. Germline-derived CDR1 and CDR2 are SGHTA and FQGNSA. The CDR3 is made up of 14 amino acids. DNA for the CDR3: TGTGCCAGCAGCTTAGCCGGGACGGCCTCCGAGCAGTACTTC. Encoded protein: CASSLAGTASEQYF.

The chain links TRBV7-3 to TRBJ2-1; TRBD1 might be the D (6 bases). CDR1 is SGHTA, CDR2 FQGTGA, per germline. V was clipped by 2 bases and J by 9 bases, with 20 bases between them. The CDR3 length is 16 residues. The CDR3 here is CASSLGSQGLGGEQFF. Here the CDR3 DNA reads TGTGCCAGCAGCTTAGGTTCTCAGGGGTTGGGCGGTGAGCAGTTCTTC. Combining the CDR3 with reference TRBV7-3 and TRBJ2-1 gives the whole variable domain GAGVSQTPSNKVTEKGKYVELRCDPISGHTALYWYRQSLGQGPEFLIYFQGTGAADDSGLPNDRFFAVRPEGSVSTLKIQRTERGDSAVYLCASSLGSQGLGGEQFFGPGTRLTVL.

The CDR3, as DNA: TGTGCCTGGAGCCGGAAGGTCCCCGGAACCACTGAAGCTTTCTTT. It translates to CAWSRKVPGTTEAFF. The chain has TRBV30 and TRBJ1-1; D ambiguous. Germline V CDR1 and CDR2: GTSNPN, SVGIG (reference sequence). Between the trimmed V and J ends, which lost 3 bases and 4 bases, there was a span of 18 bases. This CDR3 comprises 15 residues.

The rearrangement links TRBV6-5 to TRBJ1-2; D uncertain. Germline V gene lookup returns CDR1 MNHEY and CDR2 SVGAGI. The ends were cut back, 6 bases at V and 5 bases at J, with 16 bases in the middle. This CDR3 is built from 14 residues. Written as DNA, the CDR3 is TGTGCCAGCAGCCTCGGTTTAAGCGGGTATGGCTACACCTTC. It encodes CASSLGLSGYGYTF.

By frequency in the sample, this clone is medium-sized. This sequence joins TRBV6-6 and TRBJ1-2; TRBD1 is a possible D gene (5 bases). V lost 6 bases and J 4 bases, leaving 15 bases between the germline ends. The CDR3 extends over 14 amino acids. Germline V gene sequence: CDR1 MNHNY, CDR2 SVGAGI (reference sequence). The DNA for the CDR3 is TGTGCCAGCAGAACCGCGGCAGGGACCTATGGCTACACCTTC. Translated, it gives CASRTAAGTYGYTF.

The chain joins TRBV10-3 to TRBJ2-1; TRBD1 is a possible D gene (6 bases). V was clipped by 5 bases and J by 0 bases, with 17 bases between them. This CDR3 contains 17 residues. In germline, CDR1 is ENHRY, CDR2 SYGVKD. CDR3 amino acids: CAISTLGTTSSYNEQFF. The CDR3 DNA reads TGTGCCATCAGTACACTAGGGACAACAAGCTCCTACAATGAGCAGTTCTTC.